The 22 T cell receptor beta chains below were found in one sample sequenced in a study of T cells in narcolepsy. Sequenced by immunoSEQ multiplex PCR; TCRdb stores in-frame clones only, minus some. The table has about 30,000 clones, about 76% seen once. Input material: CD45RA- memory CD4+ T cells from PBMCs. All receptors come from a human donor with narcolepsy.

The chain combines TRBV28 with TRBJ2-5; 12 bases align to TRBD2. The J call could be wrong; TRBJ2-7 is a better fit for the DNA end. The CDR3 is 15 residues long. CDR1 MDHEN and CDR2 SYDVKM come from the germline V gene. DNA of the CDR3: TGTGCCAGCACCATAGGACTAGCGGGATCCTACGAGCAGTACTTC. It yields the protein CASTIGLAGSYEQYF.

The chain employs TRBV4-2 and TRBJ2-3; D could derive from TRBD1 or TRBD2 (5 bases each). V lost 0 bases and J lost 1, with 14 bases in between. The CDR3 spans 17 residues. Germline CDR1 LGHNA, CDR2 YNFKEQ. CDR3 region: CASSQDPSRGGTDTQYF. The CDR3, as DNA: TGTGCCAGCAGCCAAGATCCCAGTAGAGGGGGCACAGATACGCAGTATTTT.

The CDR3 region is CASSLMNYNEQFF. In DNA form, the CDR3 reads TGTGCCAGCAGCTTAATGAACTACAATGAGCAGTTCTTC. The chain recombines TRBV7-2 with TRBJ2-1, with D uncertain. CDR3 size: 13 residues. Germline lookup yields CDR1 SGHTA and CDR2 FQGNSA. The V gene lost 2 bases and the J gene lost 3 bases, with 5 bases spanning the gap.

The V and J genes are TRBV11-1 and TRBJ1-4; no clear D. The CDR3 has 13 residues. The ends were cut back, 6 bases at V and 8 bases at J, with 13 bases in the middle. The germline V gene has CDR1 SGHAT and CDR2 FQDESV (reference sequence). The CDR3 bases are TGTGCCAGCAGTCCCGGGCTACGCGAAAAACTGTTTTTT. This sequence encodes CASSPGLREKLFF.

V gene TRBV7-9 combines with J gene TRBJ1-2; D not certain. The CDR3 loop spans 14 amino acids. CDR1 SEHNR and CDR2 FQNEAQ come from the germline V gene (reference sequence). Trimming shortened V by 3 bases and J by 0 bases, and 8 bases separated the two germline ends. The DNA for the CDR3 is TGTGCCAGCAGCTTTGGCTTAGCTAACTATGGCTACACCTTC. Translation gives CASSFGLANYGYTF.

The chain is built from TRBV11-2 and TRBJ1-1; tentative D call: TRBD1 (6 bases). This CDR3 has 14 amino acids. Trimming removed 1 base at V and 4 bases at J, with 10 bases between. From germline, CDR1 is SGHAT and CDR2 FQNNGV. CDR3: CASSLGTVPTEAFF. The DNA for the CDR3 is TGTGCCAGCAGCTTAGGGACAGTCCCCACTGAAGCTTTCTTT.

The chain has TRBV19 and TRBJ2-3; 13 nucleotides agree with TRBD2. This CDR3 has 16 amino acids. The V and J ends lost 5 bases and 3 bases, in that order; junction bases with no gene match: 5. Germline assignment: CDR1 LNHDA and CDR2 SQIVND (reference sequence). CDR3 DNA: TGTGCCAGTAGTTTACTAGCGGGAGGGGTAACAGATACGCAGTATTTT. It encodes CASSLLAGGVTDTQYF.

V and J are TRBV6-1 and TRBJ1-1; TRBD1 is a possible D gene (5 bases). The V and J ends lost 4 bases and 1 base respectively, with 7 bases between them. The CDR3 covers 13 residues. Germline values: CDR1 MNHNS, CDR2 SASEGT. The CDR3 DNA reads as TGTGCCAGCAGTGTAGGGGAGAACACTGAAGCTTTCTTT. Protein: CASSVGENTEAFF.

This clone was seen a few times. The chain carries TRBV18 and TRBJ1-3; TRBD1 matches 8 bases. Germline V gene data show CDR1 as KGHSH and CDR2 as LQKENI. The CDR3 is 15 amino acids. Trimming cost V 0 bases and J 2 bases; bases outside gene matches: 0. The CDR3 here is CASSPPDRAGNTIYF. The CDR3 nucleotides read TGTGCCAGCTCACCACCGGACAGGGCTGGAAACACCATATATTTT.

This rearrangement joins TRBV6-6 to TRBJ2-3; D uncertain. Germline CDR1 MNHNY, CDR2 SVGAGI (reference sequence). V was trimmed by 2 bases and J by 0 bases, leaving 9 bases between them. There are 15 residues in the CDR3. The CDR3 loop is CASSYVPASTDTQYF. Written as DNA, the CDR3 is TGTGCCAGCAGTTACGTCCCAGCTAGCACAGATACGCAGTATTTT.

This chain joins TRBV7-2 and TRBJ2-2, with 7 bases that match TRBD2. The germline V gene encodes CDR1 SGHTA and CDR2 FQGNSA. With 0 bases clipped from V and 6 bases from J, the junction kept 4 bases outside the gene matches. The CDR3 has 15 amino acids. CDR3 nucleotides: TGTGCCAGCAGCTTAGCTGCGGGAGTGGCCGGGGAGCTGTTTTTT. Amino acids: CASSLAAGVAGELFF.

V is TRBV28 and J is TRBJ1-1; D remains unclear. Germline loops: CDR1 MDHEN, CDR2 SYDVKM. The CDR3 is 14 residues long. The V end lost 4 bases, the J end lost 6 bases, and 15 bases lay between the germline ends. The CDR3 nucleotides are TGTGCCAGCAGTTCGCCAATGTGGGCGTCTGAAGCTTTCTTT. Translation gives CASSSPMWASEAFF.

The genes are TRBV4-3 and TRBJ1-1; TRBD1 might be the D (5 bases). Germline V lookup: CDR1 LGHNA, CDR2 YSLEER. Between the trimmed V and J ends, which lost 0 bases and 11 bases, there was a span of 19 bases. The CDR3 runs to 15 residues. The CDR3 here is CASSQDGAGGHAAFF. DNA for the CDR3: TGCGCCAGCAGCCAAGATGGGGCCGGCGGGCATGCGGCTTTCTTT.

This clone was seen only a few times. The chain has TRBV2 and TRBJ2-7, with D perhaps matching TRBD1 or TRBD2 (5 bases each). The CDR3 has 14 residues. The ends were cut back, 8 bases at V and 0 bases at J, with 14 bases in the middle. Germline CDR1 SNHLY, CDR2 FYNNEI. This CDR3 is CASGGRSSSYEQYF. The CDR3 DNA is TGTGCCAGCGGGGGACGGAGTAGCTCCTACGAGCAGTACTTC.

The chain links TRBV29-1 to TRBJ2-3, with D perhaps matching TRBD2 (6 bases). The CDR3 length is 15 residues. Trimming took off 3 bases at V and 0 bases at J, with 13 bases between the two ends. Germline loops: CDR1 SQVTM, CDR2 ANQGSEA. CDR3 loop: CSVEPRESSTDTQYF. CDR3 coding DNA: TGCAGCGTTGAGCCCCGGGAGTCGAGCACAGATACGCAGTATTTT.

CDR3 bases: TGTGCCAGCAGCGGAGACACTGAAGCTTTCTTT. Translated: CASSGDTEAFF. The V call is TRBV6-1, the J call TRBJ1-1; unclear D gene. The ends were cut back, 6 bases at V and 3 bases at J, with 5 bases in the middle. The CDR3 runs 11 residues. Per germline, CDR1 MNHNS and CDR2 SASEGT.

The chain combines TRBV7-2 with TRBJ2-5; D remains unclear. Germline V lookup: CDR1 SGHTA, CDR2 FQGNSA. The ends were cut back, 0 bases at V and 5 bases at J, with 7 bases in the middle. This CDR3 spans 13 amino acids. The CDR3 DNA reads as TGTGCCAGCAGCTTAGCGCCCCTGGAGACCCAGTACTTC. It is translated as CASSLAPLETQYF.

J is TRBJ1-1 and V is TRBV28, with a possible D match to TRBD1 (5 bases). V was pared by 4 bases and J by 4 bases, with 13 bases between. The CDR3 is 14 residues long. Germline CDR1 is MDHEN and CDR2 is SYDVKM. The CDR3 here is CASSSGGRRTEAFF. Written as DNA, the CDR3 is TGTGCCAGCAGTTCCGGGGGACGGCGCACTGAAGCTTTCTTT. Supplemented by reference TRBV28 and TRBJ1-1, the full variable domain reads DVKVTQSSRYLVKRTGEKVFLECVQDMDHENMFWYRQDPGLGLRLIYFSYDVKMKEKGDIPEGYSVSREKKERFSLILESASTNQTSMYLCASSSGGRRTEAFFGQGTRLTVV.

The CDR3 is CASTRGPHNSPLHF. CDR3 DNA: TGTGCCAGCACCAGGGGGCCACATAATTCACCCCTCCACTTT. The genes are TRBV28 and TRBJ1-6, with TRBD1 matching over 8 bases. Germline values: CDR1 MDHEN, CDR2 SYDVKM. Trimming took 7 bases from V and 5 from J; bases not matched to a gene: 4. CDR3 length equals 14 residues.

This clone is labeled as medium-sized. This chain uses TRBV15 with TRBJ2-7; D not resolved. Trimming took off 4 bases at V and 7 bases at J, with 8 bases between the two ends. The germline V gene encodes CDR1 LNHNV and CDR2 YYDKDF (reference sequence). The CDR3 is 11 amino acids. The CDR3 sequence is CATSTLGEQYF. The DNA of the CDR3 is TGTGCCACCAGCACCCTCGGAGAGCAGTACTTC.

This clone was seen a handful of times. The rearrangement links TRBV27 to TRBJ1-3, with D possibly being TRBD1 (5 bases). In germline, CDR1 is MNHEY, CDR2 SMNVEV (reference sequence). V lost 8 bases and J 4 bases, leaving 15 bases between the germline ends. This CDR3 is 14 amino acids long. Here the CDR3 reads CASALRGLGNTIYF. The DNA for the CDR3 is TGTGCCAGCGCGCTCCGGGGACTCGGAAACACCATATATTTT.

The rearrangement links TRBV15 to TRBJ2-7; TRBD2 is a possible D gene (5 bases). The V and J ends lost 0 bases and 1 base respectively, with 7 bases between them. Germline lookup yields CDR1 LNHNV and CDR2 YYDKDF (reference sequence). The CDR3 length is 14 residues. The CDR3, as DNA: TGTGCCACCAGCAGAGAGGAGGATTCCTACGAGCAGTACTTC. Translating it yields CATSREEDSYEQYF.